This TCR beta chain was retrieved from a study of T cell changes during pregnancy in multiple sclerosis. The assay was immunoSEQ multiplex PCR, and TCRdb's table has in-frame clones only and misses some. The repertoire holds tens of thousands of clones, with roughly 90% as singletons. The CDR3 covers 13 residues. The trim removed 6 bases at V and 9 bases at J, leaving 6 bases unmatched. Germline-derived CDR1 and CDR2 are SQVTM and ANQGSEA. This clone was picked up many times. This chain uses TRBV29-1 with TRBJ1-6; 9 bases are shared with TRBD1. This specimen consisted of peripheral blood, obtained after pregnancy. The TCR comes from a female donor in good health, enrolled as a control in a pregnancy study. The CDR3 loop is CSVRTGEGSPLHF. The DNA of the CDR3 is TGCAGCGTACGGACAGGGGAAGGTTCACCCCTCCACTTT. Full variable domain (missing parts from reference TRBV29-1 and TRBJ1-6): SAVISQKPSRDICQRGTSLTIQCQVDSQVTMMFWYRQQPGQSLTLIATANQGSEATYESGFVIDKFPISRPNLTFSTLTVSNMSPEDSSIYLCSVRTGEGSPLHFGNGTRLTVT.